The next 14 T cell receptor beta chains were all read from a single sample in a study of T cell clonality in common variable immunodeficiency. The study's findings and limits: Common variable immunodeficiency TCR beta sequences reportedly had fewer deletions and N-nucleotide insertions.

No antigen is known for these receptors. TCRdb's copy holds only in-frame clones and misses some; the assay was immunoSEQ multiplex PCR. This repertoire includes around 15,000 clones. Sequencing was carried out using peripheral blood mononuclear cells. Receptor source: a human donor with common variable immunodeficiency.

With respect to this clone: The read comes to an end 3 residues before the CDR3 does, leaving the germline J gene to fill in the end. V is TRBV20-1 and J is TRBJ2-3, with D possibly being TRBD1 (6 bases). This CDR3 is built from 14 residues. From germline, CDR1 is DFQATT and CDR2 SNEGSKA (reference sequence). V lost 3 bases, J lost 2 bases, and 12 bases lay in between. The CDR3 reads CSAREQGNTDTQYF. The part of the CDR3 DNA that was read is TGCAGTGCTAGGGAACAGGGCAACACAGATACG.

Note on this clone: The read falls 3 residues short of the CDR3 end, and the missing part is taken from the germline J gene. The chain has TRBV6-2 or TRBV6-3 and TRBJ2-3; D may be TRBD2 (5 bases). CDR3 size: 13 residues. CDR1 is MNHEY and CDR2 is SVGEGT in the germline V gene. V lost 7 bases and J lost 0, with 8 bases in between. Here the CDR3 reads CASTDWSTDTQYF. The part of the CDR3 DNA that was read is TGTGCCAGCACGGACTGGAGCACAGATACG.

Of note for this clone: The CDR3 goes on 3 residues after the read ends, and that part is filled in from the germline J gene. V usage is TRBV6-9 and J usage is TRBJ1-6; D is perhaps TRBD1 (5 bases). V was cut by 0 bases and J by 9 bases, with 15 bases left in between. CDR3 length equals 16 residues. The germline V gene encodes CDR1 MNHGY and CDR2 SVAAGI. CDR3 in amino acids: CASSYSSVAGPSPLHF. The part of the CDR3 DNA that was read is TGTGCCAGCAGTTATTCATCTGTGGCAGGGCCTTCACCC.

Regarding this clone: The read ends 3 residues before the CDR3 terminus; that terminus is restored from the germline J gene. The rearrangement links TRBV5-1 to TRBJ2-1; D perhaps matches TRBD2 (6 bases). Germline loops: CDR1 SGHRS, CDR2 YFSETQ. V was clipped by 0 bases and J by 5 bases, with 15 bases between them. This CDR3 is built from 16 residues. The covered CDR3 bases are TGCGCCAGCAGCTTGGAAGTCCGGGAGACAGACAATGAG. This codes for CASSLEVRETDNE. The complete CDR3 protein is CASSLEVRETDNEQFF. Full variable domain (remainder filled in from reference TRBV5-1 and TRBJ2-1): KAGVTQTPRYLIKTRGQQVTLSCSPISGHRSVSWYQQTPGQGLQFLFEYFSETQRNKGNFPGRFSGRQFSNSRSEMNVSTLELGDSALYLCASSLEVRETDNEQFFGPGTRLTVL.

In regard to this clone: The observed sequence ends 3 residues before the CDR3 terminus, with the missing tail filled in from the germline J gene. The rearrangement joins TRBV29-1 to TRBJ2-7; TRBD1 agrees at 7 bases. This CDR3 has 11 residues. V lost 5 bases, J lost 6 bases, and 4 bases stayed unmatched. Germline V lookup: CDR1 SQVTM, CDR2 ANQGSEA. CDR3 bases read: TGCAGCGTTAACAGGGGTAGCGAG. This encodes CSVNRGSE. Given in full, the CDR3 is CSVNRGSEQYF.

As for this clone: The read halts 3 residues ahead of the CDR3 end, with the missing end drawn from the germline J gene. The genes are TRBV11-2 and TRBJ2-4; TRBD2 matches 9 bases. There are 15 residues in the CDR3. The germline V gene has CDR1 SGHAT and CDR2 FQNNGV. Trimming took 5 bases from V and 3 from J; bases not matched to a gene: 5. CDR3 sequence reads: CASSLSGSGKNIQYF. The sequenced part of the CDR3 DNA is TGTGCCAGCAGCCTTAGCGGGAGCGGCAAAAACATT.

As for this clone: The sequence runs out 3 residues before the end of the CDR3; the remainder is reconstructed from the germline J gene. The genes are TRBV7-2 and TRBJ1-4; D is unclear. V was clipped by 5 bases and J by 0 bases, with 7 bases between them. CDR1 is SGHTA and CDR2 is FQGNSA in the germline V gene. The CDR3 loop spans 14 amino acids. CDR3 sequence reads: CASSDNPTNEKLFF. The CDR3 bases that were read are TGTGCCAGCAGCGACAATCCAACTAATGAAAAA.

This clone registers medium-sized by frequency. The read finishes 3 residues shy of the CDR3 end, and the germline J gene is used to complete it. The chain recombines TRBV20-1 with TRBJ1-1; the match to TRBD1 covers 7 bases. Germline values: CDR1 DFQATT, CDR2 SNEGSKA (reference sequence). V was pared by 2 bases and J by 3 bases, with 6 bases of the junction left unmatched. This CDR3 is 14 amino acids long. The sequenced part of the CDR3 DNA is TGCAGTGCTAGATCCCGACAGGGTTACACTGAA. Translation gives CSARSRQGYTE. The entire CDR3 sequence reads CSARSRQGYTEAFF.

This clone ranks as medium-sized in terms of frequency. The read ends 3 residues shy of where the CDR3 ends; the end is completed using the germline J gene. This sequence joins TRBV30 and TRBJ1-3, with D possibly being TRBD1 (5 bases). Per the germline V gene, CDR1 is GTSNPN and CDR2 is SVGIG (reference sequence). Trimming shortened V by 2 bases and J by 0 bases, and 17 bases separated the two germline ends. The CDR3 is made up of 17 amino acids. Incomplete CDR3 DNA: TGTGCCTGGAGTCGCTTCAGCGGGGCTCTCTCTGGAAACACC. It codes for CAWSRFSGALSGNT. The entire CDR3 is CAWSRFSGALSGNTIYF.

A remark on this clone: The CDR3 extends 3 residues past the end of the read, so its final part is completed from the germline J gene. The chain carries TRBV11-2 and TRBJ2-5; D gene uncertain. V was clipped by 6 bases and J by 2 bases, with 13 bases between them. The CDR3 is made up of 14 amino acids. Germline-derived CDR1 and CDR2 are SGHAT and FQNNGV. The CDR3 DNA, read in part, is TGTGCCAGCAGTAAGTTGGCATCACAAGAGACC. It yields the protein CASSKLASQET. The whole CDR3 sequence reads CASSKLASQETQYF.

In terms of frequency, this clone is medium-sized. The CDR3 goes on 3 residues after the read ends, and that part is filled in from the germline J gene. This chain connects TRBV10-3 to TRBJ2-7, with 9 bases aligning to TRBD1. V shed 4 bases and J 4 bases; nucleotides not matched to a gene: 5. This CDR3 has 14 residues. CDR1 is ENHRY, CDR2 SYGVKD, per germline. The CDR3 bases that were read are TGTGCCATCAGTGGGACAGGGGAAAGTTACGAG. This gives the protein CAISGTGESYE. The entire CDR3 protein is CAISGTGESYEQYF.

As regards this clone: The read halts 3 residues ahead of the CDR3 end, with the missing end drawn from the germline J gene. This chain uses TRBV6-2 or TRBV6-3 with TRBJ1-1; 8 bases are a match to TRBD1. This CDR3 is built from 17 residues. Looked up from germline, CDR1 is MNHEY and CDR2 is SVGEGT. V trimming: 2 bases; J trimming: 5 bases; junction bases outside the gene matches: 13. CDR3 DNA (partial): TGTGCCAGCAGTTACATCGCCCGTACAGGGGGGCGTACTGAA. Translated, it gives CASSYIARTGGRTE. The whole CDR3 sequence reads CASSYIARTGGRTEAFF.

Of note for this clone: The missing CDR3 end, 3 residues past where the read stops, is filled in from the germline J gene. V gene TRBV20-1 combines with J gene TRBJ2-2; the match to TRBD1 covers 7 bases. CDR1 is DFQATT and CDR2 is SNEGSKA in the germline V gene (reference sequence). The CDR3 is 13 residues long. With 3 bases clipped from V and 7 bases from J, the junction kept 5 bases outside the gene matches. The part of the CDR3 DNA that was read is TGCAGTGCTAGTAGGGGGCTCGGCGGGGAG. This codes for CSASRGLGGE. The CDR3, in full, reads CSASRGLGGELFF.

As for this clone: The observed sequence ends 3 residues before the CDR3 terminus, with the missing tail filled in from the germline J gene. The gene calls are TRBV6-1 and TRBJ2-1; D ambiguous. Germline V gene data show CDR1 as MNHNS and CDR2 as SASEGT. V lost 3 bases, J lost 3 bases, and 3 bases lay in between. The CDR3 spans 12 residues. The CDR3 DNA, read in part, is TGTGCCAGCAGTGACTTCTACAATGAG. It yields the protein CASSDFYNE. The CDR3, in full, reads CASSDFYNEQFF.